This is a list of T cell receptor beta chains from one sample in a study of blood T cells in healthy people across ages. TCRdb independently ran MiXCR on the 5' RACE reads; one entry per CDR3 protein. Of 1 million or so distinct CDR3 sequences detected, less than 50% appear once; the ten largest clones hold 15% to 20%. The sample taken for sequencing was blood. The receptor set was obtained from a woman aged 55 to 70 in good health. Each CDR3 is given with its conserved first and last residue. A D gene is named only where the DNA matches it firmly. Only some rows state a clone size, as once, few, many or a class for expanded clones.

v_gene	abundance	len	d_gene	j_gene	CDR3aa	CDR3nt
TRBV7-2	few	18	TRBD1	TRBJ2-6	CASSAKDRGGSGANVLTF	TGTGCCAGCAGCGCAAAGGACAGGGGAGGATCTGGGGCCAACGTCCTGACTTTC
TRBV29-1	.	13	.	TRBJ2-6	CSVWSSGANVLTF	TGCAGCGTTTGGAGCTCTGGGGCCAACGTCCTGACTTTC
TRBV6-1	few	14	TRBD1	TRBJ1-2	CASSEAGGFVGYTF	TGTGCCAGCAGTGAGGCAGGGGGTTTCGTTGGCTACACCTTC
TRBV10-3	.	13	.	TRBJ1-1	CAISDRVNTEAFF	TGTGCCATCAGTGACAGAGTGAACACTGAAGCTTTCTTT
TRBV27	few	11	.	TRBJ2-7	CATSTAYEQYF	TGTGCCACCAGCACAGCCTACGAGCAGTACTTC
TRBV5-1	.	20	.	TRBJ2-4	CASSLGHRADGELAKNIQYF	TGCGCCAGCAGCTTGGGACACCGAGCCGACGGGGAGCTAGCCAAAAACATTCAGTACTTC
TRBV20-1	many	13	TRBD2	TRBJ2-5	CSASGGTQETQYF	TGCAGTGCTAGCGGGGGGACCCAAGAGACCCAGTACTTC
TRBV20-1	.	15	.	TRBJ2-7	CSARDFSVPDYEQYF	TGCAGTGCTAGAGATTTTAGCGTCCCCGACTACGAGCAGTACTTC
TRBV20-1	few	15	TRBD2	TRBJ2-3	CSASPLAGDADTQYF	TGCAGTGCTAGTCCACTAGCGGGAGACGCAGATACGCAGTATTTT
TRBV11-2	.	12	.	TRBJ2-4	CASSRDPVAQYF	TGTGCCAGCAGCCGAGACCCAGTAGCTCAGTACTTC
TRBV20-1	.	15	.	TRBJ1-1	CSARELGGHHTEAFF	TGCAGTGCTAGAGAGCTAGGGGGACATCACACTGAAGCTTTCTTT
TRBV28	.	12	.	TRBJ2-7	CASSEEIYEQYF	TGTGCCAGCAGCGAAGAAATCTACGAGCAGTACTTC
TRBV25-1	once	13	.	TRBJ2-7	CASSEGGGREQYF	TGTGCCAGCAGTGAAGGAGGGGGCCGCGAGCAGTACTTC
TRBV7-2	few	14	.	TRBJ2-7	CASSRNSGSYEQYF	TGTGCCAGCAGCCGAAACTCCGGGAGCTACGAGCAGTACTTC
TRBV14	few	17	TRBD2	TRBJ2-3	CASRASSGRFSADTQYF	TGTGCCAGCAGGGCGTCTAGCGGGAGGTTTTCAGCAGATACGCAGTATTTT
TRBV29-1	.	16	TRBD1	TRBJ2-7	CSVEGRRGQGPYEQYF	TGCAGCGTTGAAGGGCGGCGCGGACAGGGCCCCTACGAGCAGTACTTC
TRBV27	many	13	.	TRBJ2-7	CASSWAGSYEQYF	TGTGCCAGCAGTTGGGCGGGATCCTACGAGCAGTACTTC